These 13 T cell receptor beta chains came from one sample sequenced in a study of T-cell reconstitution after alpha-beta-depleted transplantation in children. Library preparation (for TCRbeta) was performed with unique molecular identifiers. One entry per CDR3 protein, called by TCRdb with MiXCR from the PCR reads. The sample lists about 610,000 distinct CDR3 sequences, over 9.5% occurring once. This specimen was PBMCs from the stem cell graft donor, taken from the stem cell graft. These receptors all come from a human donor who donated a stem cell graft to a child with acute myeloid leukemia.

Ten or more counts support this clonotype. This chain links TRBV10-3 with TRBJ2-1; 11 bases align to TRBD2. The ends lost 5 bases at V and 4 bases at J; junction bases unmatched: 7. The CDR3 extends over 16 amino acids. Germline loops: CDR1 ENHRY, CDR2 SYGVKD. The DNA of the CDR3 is TGTGCCATCAGTCTAGTGGGGACTAGCGGATACAATGAGCAGTTCTTC. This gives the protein CAISLVGTSGYNEQFF.

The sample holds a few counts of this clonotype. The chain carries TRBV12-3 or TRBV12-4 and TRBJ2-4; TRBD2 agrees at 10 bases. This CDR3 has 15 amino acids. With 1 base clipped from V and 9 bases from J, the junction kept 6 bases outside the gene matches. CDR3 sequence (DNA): TGTGCCAGCAGTTTAGTAGCGGGAGGCGGTCCCATTCAGTACTTC. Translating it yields CASSLVAGGGPIQYF.

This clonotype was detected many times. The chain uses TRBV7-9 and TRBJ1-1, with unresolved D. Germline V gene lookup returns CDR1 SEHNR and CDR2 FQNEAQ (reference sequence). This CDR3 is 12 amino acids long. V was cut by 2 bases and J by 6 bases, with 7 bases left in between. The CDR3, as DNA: TGTGCCAGCAGCTTAAATGCGGCTGAAGCTTTCTTT. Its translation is CASSLNAAEAFF.

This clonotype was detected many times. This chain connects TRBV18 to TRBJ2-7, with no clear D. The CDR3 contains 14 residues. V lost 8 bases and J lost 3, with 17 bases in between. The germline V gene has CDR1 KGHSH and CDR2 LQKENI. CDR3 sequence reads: CASRADWTSYEQYF. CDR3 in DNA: TGTGCCAGCCGAGCAGACTGGACGAGCTACGAGCAGTACTTC.

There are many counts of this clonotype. This CDR3 reads CSARDLGLGGYEQYF. Here the CDR3 DNA reads TGCAGTGCTAGAGATCTTGGCCTGGGGGGCTACGAGCAGTACTTC. V gene TRBV20-1 combines with J gene TRBJ2-7; maybe TRBD2 (6 bases). Trimming shortened V by 0 bases and J by 3 bases, and 15 bases separated the two germline ends. Germline CDR1 and CDR2: DFQATT and SNEGSKA (reference sequence). This CDR3 region has 15 residues.

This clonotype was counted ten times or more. The CDR3 spells CASRLTPGLEETQYF. CDR3 coding DNA: TGTGCCAGCAGACTTACTCCGGGACTAGAAGAGACCCAGTACTTC. The V and J genes are TRBV27 and TRBJ2-5; 8 bases agree with TRBD2. The CDR3 contains 15 residues. The V and J ends lost 6 bases and 3 bases, in that order; junction bases with no gene match: 9. CDR1 is MNHEY, CDR2 SMNVEV, per germline (reference sequence).

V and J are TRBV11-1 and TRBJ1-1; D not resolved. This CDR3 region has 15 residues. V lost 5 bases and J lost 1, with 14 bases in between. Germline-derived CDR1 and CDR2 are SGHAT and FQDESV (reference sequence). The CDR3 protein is CASSPTVPTNTEAFF. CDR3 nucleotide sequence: TGTGCCAGCAGCCCTACAGTGCCCACGAACACTGAAGCTTTCTTT.

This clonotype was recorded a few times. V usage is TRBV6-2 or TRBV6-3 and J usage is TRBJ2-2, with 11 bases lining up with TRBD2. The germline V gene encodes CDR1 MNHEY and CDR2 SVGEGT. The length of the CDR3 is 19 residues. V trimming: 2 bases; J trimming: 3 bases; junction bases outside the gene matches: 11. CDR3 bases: TGTGCCAGCAGTTACACGGTAGCGGGAGGGCCGTTGGACACCGGGGAGCTGTTTTTT. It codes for CASSYTVAGGPLDTGELFF.

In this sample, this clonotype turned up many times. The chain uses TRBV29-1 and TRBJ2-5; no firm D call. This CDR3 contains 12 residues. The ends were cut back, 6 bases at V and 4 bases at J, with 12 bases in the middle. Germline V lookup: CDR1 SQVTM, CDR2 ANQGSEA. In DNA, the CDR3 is TGCAGCGTCCAGGCCGATACAGAGACCCAGTACTTC. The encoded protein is CSVQADTETQYF.

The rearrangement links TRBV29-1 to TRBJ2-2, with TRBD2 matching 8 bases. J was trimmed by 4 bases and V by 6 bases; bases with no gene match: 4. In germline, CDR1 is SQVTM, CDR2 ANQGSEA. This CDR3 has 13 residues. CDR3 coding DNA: TGCAGCGTCACTAGCGGTGGCACCGGGGAGCTGTTTTTT. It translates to CSVTSGGTGELFF.

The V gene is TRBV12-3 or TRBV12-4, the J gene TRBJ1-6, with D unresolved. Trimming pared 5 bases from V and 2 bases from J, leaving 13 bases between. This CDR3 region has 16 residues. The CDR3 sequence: CASSPRTLAYNSPLHF. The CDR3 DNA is TGTGCCAGCAGTCCCCGGACCCTGGCCTATAATTCACCCCTCCACTTT.

The CDR3 region has the DNA TGTGCCAGCTCCCAGGGTCACGAGCAGTTCTTC. Its translation is CASSQGHEQFF. The chain combines TRBV18 with TRBJ2-1, with D maybe TRBD1 (5 bases). Germline V gene data show CDR1 as KGHSH and CDR2 as LQKENI. V lost 6 bases to trimming and J lost 10 bases, with 10 bases between them. This CDR3 spans 11 amino acids.

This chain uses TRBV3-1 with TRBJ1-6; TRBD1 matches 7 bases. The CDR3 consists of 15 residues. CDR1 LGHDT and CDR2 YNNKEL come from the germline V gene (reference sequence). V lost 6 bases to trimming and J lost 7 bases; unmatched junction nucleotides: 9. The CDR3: CASSPRDSINSPLHF. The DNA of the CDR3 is TGTGCCAGCAGTCCTAGGGACAGTATCAATTCACCCCTCCACTTT. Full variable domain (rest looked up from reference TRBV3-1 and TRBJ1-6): DTAVSQTPKYLVTQMGNDKSIKCEQNLGHDTMYWYKQDSKKFLKIMFSYNNKELIINETVPNRFSPKSPDKAHLNLHINSLELGDSAVYFCASSPRDSINSPLHFGNGTRLTVT.